The rows below give T cell receptor beta chains drawn from one sample of a study of T-cell memory formation after mild COVID-19. MiXCR was run by TCRdb on the 5' RACE reads, yielding one entry per CDR3 protein. The sample includes roughly 310,000 distinct CDR3 sequences, approximately 15% of them seen just once. Input material: PBMCs or a T cell subset sorted from them (not recorded which). Every receptor here comes from a young man who had mild COVID-19 (a few samples of this study predate the infection). Cell type and time point are not known. Both conserved end residues are part of each CDR3.

V,J,CDR3
TRBV5-1,TRBJ1-4,CASSLAGTREEKLFF
TRBV20-1,TRBJ2-7,CSARTGPYEQYF
TRBV9,TRBJ2-1,CASSPTGGAGNEQFF
TRBV5-1,TRBJ2-4,CASRSGTSGARQYF
TRBV20-1,TRBJ1-4,CSARASISTTKGATNEKLFF
TRBV7-2,TRBJ1-5,CASSLARQTYQPQHF
TRBV3-1,TRBJ2-1,CASSQVEGGNNEQFF
TRBV20-1,TRBJ2-7,CSASGQEQYF
TRBV6-6,TRBJ1-5,CASSYSGDQPQHF
TRBV7-9,TRBJ2-5,CASSLRRSQETQYF
TRBV7-3,TRBJ2-5,CARRGAWYQETQYF
TRBV19,TRBJ1-1,CASTYGPTEAFF
TRBV6-1,TRBJ2-7,CASLHTGTGTHEQYF
TRBV10-3,TRBJ2-1,CAVQGANYNEQFF
TRBV7-2,TRBJ2-3,CASSLDSLGLTDTQYF
TRBV5-6,TRBJ2-6,CASSLTMTGRSGANVLTF
TRBV25-1,TRBJ1-5,CASSASLGEQPQHF
TRBV12-3/TRBV12-4,TRBJ2-7,CASSLGNYIYEQYF
TRBV5-1,TRBJ2-5,CASSLGTSGGLETQYF
TRBV7-3,TRBJ2-2,CASSSPKGRDTGTGELFF
TRBV10-3,TRBJ2-7,CAISPGQGAYEQYF
TRBV20-1,TRBJ2-3,CSAGLAGGSTDTQYF
TRBV9,TRBJ2-3,CASSVERGTDTQYF
TRBV7-3,TRBJ2-1,CASSPTGGGAVYNEQFF
TRBV27,TRBJ1-2,CASGSQGYYGYTF
TRBV28,TRBJ1-1,CASSSGDGEAFF
TRBV7-2,TRBJ2-7,CASSPMFGFEQYF